Listed below are T cell receptor beta chains from one sample, sequenced in a study of cytomegalovirus exposure and HLA in healthy donors. Using immunoSEQ multiplex PCR, the repertoire was profiled, and TCRdb retains in-frame clones only, with some absent. The sample records about 190,000 clones, 75% to 80% being singletons. Sample: PBMCs. Every receptor here comes from a young woman in good health and CMV-seropositive. Each CDR3 is given with its conserved first and last residue. D genes are given only for firm matches. Expanded clones are given a class, and other clones once, few, many or no size at all.

cdr3_nt: TGTGCCAGCAGCTTGGGACCTCCAGGGTCTGGCTACACCTTC; cdr3_aa: CASSLGPPGSGYTF; clone_size: .; v_call: TRBV5-4; j_call: TRBJ1-2; d_call: .; cdr3_length: 14
cdr3_nt: TGTGCCATCAGTGGGTACAGGGGAGAGGATTCACCCCTCCACTTT; cdr3_aa: CAISGYRGEDSPLHF; clone_size: .; v_call: TRBV10-3; j_call: TRBJ1-6; d_call: TRBD1; cdr3_length: 15
cdr3_nt: TGTGCCAGCAGTTTAAGACAGGGGAACACCGGGGAGCTGTTTTTT; cdr3_aa: CASSLRQGNTGELFF; clone_size: .; v_call: TRBV28; j_call: TRBJ2-2; d_call: TRBD1; cdr3_length: 15
cdr3_nt: TGTGCCAGCAGTGAAGGAGGGGGGGCAGTCGAATATGGCTACACCTTC; cdr3_aa: CASSEGGGAVEYGYTF; clone_size: .; v_call: TRBV6-1; j_call: TRBJ1-2; d_call: .; cdr3_length: 16
cdr3_nt: TGTGCCAGCAGCTCAGGACAGGGGGCCCATGAGCAGTTCTTC; cdr3_aa: CASSSGQGAHEQFF; clone_size: .; v_call: TRBV7-3; j_call: TRBJ2-1; d_call: TRBD1; cdr3_length: 14
cdr3_nt: TGCGCCAGCAGGAGGGCTAGCGGGGGCACAGATACGCAGTATTTT; cdr3_aa: CASRRASGGTDTQYF; clone_size: .; v_call: TRBV5-1; j_call: TRBJ2-3; d_call: TRBD2; cdr3_length: 15
cdr3_nt: TGTGCCAGCAGCTCACCAGGGGTCAATCAGCCCCAGCATTTT; cdr3_aa: CASSSPGVNQPQHF; clone_size: .; v_call: TRBV6-5; j_call: TRBJ1-5; d_call: .; cdr3_length: 14
cdr3_nt: TGTGCCAGCAGTTCCCGGGCGAGGGAAGAGACCCAGTACTTC; cdr3_aa: CASSSRAREETQYF; clone_size: .; v_call: TRBV27; j_call: TRBJ2-5; d_call: .; cdr3_length: 14
cdr3_nt: TGTGCCAGCAGTTACCCCTCGACAGGGTATAATTCACCCCTCCACTTT; cdr3_aa: CASSYPSTGYNSPLHF; clone_size: .; v_call: TRBV28; j_call: TRBJ1-6; d_call: TRBD1; cdr3_length: 16
cdr3_nt: TGTGCCAGCAGTGAACGACAGGCAATACACCACTACAACTATGGCTACACCTTC; cdr3_aa: CASSERQAIHHYNYGYTF; clone_size: once; v_call: TRBV2; j_call: TRBJ1-2; d_call: .; cdr3_length: 18
cdr3_nt: TGTGCCAGCAGCTTAGAGCAGGTTCTCTACAATGAGCAGTTCTTC; cdr3_aa: CASSLEQVLYNEQFF; clone_size: .; v_call: TRBV7-9; j_call: TRBJ2-1; d_call: .; cdr3_length: 15
cdr3_nt: TGTGCCAGCAGTCTCCCGACGGGTCCAGAAGCTTTCTTT; cdr3_aa: CASSLPTGPEAFF; clone_size: .; v_call: TRBV7-9; j_call: TRBJ1-1; d_call: .; cdr3_length: 13
cdr3_nt: TGTGCCTGGAGTGTCCACGGAGGAAGAGAAAAACTGTTTTTT; cdr3_aa: CAWSVHGGREKLFF; clone_size: .; v_call: TRBV30; j_call: TRBJ1-4; d_call: .; cdr3_length: 14
cdr3_nt: TGCGCCAGCAACTCGGACAGCTCCTACAATGAGCAGTTCTTC; cdr3_aa: CASNSDSSYNEQFF; clone_size: .; v_call: TRBV5-1; j_call: TRBJ2-1; d_call: .; cdr3_length: 14
cdr3_nt: TGTTCCAGCAGCCCGGACAGTCGTGAAGCTTTCTTT; cdr3_aa: CSSSPDSREAFF; clone_size: .; v_call: TRBV7-9; j_call: TRBJ1-1; d_call: .; cdr3_length: 12
cdr3_nt: TGCGCCAGCAGTGAGGACCACGCTGGACAGGGTGATGGTGGAAACACCATATATTTT; cdr3_aa: CASSEDHAGQGDGGNTIYF; clone_size: .; v_call: TRBV10-1; j_call: TRBJ1-3; d_call: TRBD1; cdr3_length: 19
cdr3_nt: TGCAGTGCTAGGGGTTGGGAGACCATATATTTT; cdr3_aa: CSARGWETIYF; clone_size: .; v_call: TRBV20-1; j_call: TRBJ1-3; d_call: .; cdr3_length: 11
cdr3_nt: TGTGCCAGCAGTTTATCCCCCGGGACAGGGTTCGCCGAGCAGTACTTC; cdr3_aa: CASSLSPGTGFAEQYF; clone_size: .; v_call: TRBV6-5; j_call: TRBJ2-7; d_call: TRBD1; cdr3_length: 16
cdr3_nt: TGTGCCAGCAGCCAAGCACCGGGACAGGGAGGATACAATGAGCAGTTCTTC; cdr3_aa: CASSQAPGQGGYNEQFF; clone_size: .; v_call: TRBV4-2; j_call: TRBJ2-1; d_call: TRBD1; cdr3_length: 17
cdr3_nt: TGTGCCAGCACCCTTGGAACAGAAAACCAAGAGACCCAGTACTTC; cdr3_aa: CASTLGTENQETQYF; clone_size: .; v_call: TRBV11-1; j_call: TRBJ2-5; d_call: .; cdr3_length: 15
cdr3_nt: TGTGCCTGGCAGTCAGGGGGGAATGGCTACACCTTC; cdr3_aa: CAWQSGGNGYTF; clone_size: few; v_call: TRBV30; j_call: TRBJ1-2; d_call: TRBD1; cdr3_length: 12
cdr3_nt: TGTGCCAGCAGCTTGGGTGAGGTCACTGAAGCTTTCTTT; cdr3_aa: CASSLGEVTEAFF; clone_size: .; v_call: TRBV5-5; j_call: TRBJ1-1; d_call: .; cdr3_length: 13
cdr3_nt: TGCGCCAGCAGGGATCCCAGGGGCTTGGAATATGGCTACACCTTC; cdr3_aa: CASRDPRGLEYGYTF; clone_size: .; v_call: TRBV4-1; j_call: TRBJ1-2; d_call: .; cdr3_length: 15
cdr3_nt: TGTGCCAGCAGCGCGGGACAGGAGAATTCACCCCTCCACTTT; cdr3_aa: CASSAGQENSPLHF; clone_size: once; v_call: TRBV11-3; j_call: TRBJ1-6; d_call: TRBD1; cdr3_length: 14
cdr3_nt: TGCGCCAGCAGCTTACGAGGGGGGGGTGGCACAGATACGCAGTATTTT; cdr3_aa: CASSLRGGGGTDTQYF; clone_size: few; v_call: TRBV5-1; j_call: TRBJ2-3; d_call: .; cdr3_length: 16
cdr3_nt: TGTGCCAGCAGCTGGACAGGGGGCAACTATGGCTACACCTTC; cdr3_aa: CASSWTGGNYGYTF; clone_size: .; v_call: TRBV7-2; j_call: TRBJ1-2; d_call: TRBD1; cdr3_length: 14
cdr3_nt: TGTGCCAGCTCCGGGTCTTACACTGAAGCTTTCTTT; cdr3_aa: CASSGSYTEAFF; clone_size: .; v_call: TRBV28; j_call: TRBJ1-1; d_call: .; cdr3_length: 12
cdr3_nt: TGTGCCAGAGGACAGAGCTCCTACAATGAGCAGTTCTTC; cdr3_aa: CARGQSSYNEQFF; clone_size: .; v_call: TRBV2; j_call: TRBJ2-1; d_call: .; cdr3_length: 13